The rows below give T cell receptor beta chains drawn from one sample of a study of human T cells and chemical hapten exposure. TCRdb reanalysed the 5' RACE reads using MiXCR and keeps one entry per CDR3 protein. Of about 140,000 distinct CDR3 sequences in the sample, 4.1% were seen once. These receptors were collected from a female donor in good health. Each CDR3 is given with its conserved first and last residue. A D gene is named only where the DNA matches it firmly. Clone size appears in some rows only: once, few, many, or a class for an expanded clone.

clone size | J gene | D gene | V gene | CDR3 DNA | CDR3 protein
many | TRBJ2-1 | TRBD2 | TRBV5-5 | TGTGCCAGCAGCTTGGGGGGGCTAGCGGGGATGAATGAGCAGTTCTTC | CASSLGGLAGMNEQFF
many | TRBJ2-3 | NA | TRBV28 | TGTGCCAGCACAAAGGGCAGGGAAGTTACAGATACGCAGTATTTT | CASTKGREVTDTQYF
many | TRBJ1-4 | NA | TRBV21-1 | TGTGCCAGCAGCAGGGTCCCTCGAGGGACGGCAACTAATGAAAAACTGTTTTTT | CASSRVPRGTATNEKLFF
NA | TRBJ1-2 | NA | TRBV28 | TGTGCCAGCAGTTCCTGGGGAGTGTACAGACGGTTTGGCGGCGACACCTTC | CASSSWGVYRRFGGDTF
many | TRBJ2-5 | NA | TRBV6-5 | TGTGCCAGCAGTCTGTCGCGGGCTCAAGAGACCCAGTACTTC | CASSLSRAQETQYF
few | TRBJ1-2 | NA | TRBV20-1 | TGCAGTGCTAGAACGGGGACTGAGATCCGTGGCTACACCTTC | CSARTGTEIRGYTF
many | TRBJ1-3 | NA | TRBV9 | TGTGCCAGCAGCCCCCCGCAAGGGGCGAACTCTGGAAACACCATATATTTT | CASSPPQGANSGNTIYF
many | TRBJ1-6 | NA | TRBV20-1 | TGCAGTGCTAGGAAGGGTACGGGGCATAATTCACCCCTCCACTTT | CSARKGTGHNSPLHF
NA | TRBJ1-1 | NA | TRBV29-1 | TGCAGCGTTGAGCATAGGAACACTGAAGCTTTCTTT | CSVEHRNTEAFF
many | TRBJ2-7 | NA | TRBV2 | TGTGCCCTAGGGGTGAGCTCCTACGAGCAGTACTTC | CALGVSSYEQYF
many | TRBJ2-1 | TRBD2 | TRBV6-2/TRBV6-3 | TGTGCCAGCAGTTACCCTATGGGTGTAGCGGGGAACAATGAGCAGTTCTTC | CASSYPMGVAGNNEQFF
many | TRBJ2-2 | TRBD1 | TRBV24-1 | TGTGCCACCAGTGATTTAACAGGGGACACCGGGGAGCTGTTTTTT | CATSDLTGDTGELFF
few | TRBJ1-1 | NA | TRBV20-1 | TGCAGTGCTAGGGAGCGTAACCGTGGCACTGAAGCTTTCTTT | CSARERNRGTEAFF
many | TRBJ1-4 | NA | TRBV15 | TGTGCCACCAGCGGGGGAAACGCGGCTAATGAAAAACTGTTTTTT | CATSGGNAANEKLFF
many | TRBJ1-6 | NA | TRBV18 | TGTGCCAGCTCACCAAGGCGGGGTATGGATAATTCACCCCTCCACTTT | CASSPRRGMDNSPLHF
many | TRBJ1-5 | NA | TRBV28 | TGTGCCAGCAGTCGGGATGGACAAATCAATCAGCCCCAGCATTTT | CASSRDGQINQPQHF
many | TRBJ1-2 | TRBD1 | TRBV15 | TGTGCCACCAGCAGGGGACAGGGGGCCGACTATGGCTACACCTTC | CATSRGQGADYGYTF
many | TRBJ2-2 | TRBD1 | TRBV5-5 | TGTGCCAGCAGCTTGGGGGCCGGGACAGTCACCGGGGAGCTGTTTTTT | CASSLGAGTVTGELFF
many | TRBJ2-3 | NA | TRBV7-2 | TGTGCCAGCAGCTTAGGGGTAGCACCGGGAGATACGCAGTATTTT | CASSLGVAPGDTQYF
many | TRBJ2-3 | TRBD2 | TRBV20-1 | TGCAGTGCTATCCCCACTAGCGGGGGAAGCACAGATACGCAGTATTTT | CSAIPTSGGSTDTQYF
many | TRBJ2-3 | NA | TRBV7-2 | TGTGCCAGCAGCGTGGGACCCACCTCGCAGTATTTT | CASSVGPTSQYF
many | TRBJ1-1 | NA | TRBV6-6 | TGTGCCAGCAGGACGACTAACACTGAAGCTTTCTTT | CASRTTNTEAFF
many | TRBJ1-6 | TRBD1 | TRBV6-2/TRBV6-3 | TGTGCCAGTAACAGGGGGAACGGCGATTCACCCCTCCACTTT | CASNRGNGDSPLHF
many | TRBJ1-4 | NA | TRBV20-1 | TGCAGTGCTAGAGAAGGAACTAATGAAAAACTGTTTTTT | CSAREGTNEKLFF
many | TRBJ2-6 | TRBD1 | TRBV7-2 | TGTGCCAGCAGCCGGACAGGGGCAACCTCTGGGGCCAACGTCCTGACTTTC | CASSRTGATSGANVLTF
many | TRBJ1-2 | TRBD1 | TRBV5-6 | TGTGCCAGCAGGCTAGAGGGGACAGAAAACTATGGCTACACCTTC | CASRLEGTENYGYTF
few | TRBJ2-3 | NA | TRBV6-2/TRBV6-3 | TGTGCCAGTCAGGGGCGGGGTTCATGCACAGATACGCAGTATTTT | CASQGRGSCTDTQYF
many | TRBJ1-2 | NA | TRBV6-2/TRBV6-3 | TGTGCCAGCAGCCTCGAACAGGGCAACTATGGCTACACCTTC | CASSLEQGNYGYTF
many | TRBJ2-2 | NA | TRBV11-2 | TGTGCCAGCAGCTTCACGGCGGCGGGGGCGCATCGTAGCACCGGGGAGCTGTTTTTT | CASSFTAAGAHRSTGELFF
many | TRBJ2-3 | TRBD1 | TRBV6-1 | TGTGCCAGCAGTGGACGGACAGGGGCCACAGATACGCAGTATTTT | CASSGRTGATDTQYF
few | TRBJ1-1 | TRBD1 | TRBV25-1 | TGTGCCAGCAGTGACTCCCCGGGACAGGGTCGTTGCGGCACTGAAGCTTTCTTT | CASSDSPGQGRCGTEAFF
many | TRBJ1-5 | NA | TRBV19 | TGTGCCAGTAGTACGAGGACGGGTTCGGTTCAGCCCCAGCATTTT | CASSTRTGSVQPQHF
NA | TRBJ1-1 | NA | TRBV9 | TGTGCCAGCAGCGCCGACGGAAGCACTGAAGCTTTCTTT | CASSADGSTEAFF
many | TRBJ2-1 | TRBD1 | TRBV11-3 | TGTGCCAGCAGCATTAACAGGGGCAATGAGCAGTTCTTC | CASSINRGNEQFF
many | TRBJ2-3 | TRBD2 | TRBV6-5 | TGTGCCAGCACGGGACTAGCTCCCCGGGATACGCAGTATTTT | CASTGLAPRDTQYF
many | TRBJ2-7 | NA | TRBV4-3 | TGCGCCAGCAGCCAAGATCCCCAGATCTACGAGCAGTACTTC | CASSQDPQIYEQYF
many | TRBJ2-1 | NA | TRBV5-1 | TGCGCCAGCAGCTTGGCCTCAAGCGTGGTCAATGAGCAGTTCTTC | CASSLASSVVNEQFF
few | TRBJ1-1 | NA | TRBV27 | TGTGCCAGCAGTTTATTTGGGGGCGCGCGGACTGAAGCTTTCTTT | CASSLFGGARTEAFF
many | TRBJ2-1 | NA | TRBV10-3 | TGTGCCATCAGTGAGTCGCCCCTGGCCAATGACCAGTTCTTC | CAISESPLANDQFF
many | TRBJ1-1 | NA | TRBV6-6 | TGTGCCAGCAGTCGAATGGGCACTGAAGCTTTCTTT | CASSRMGTEAFF
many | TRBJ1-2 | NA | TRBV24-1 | TGTGCCACCTCCCCAGGGTCGGACTATGGCTACACCTTC | CATSPGSDYGYTF
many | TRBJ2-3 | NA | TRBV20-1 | TGCAGTGCTAGAGTCCGGGGTGGGACAGATACGCAGTATTTT | CSARVRGGTDTQYF
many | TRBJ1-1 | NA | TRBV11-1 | TGTGCCAGCAGCGCCTGGACCGTCCCTGAAGCTTTCTTT | CASSAWTVPEAFF
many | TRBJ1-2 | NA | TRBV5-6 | TGTGCCAGCAGCTTGAAAAGCAACTATGGCTACACCTTC | CASSLKSNYGYTF
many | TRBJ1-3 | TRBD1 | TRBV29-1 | TGCAGCGTTGAAAACCGACAGGGGTACTCTGGAAACACCATATATTTT | CSVENRQGYSGNTIYF
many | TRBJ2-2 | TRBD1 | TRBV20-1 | TGCAGTGCTAGAGGTCATTCCCGGGACAGGGGTTTCACCGGGGAGCTGTTTTTT | CSARGHSRDRGFTGELFF
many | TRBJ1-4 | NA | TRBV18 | TGTGCCAGCTCATTCGTCGCGGCCTACACAACTAATGAAAAACTGTTTTTT | CASSFVAAYTTNEKLFF
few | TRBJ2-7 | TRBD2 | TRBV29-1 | TGCAGCGCCTGCGGGGGGGAGGCCTACGAGCAGTACTTC | CSACGGEAYEQYF
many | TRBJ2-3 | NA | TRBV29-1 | TGCAGCGTTGAGACCCTGGGGGATACGCAGTATTTT | CSVETLGDTQYF
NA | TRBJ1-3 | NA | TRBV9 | TGTGCCAGCAGCGGGGGATTCAGCTCTGGAAACACCATATATTTT | CASSGGFSSGNTIYF
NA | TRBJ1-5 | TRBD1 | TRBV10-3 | TGTGCCATCAGTGCGGTATTGAGGGACAGGGGCTTTCAGCCCCAGCATTTT | CAISAVLRDRGFQPQHF
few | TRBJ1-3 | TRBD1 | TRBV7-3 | TGTGCCAGCAGCATAACAGGGGCGAGCTCTGGAAACACCATATATTTT | CASSITGASSGNTIYF
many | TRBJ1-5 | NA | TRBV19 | TGTGCCAGTAGTACCACCGGGACATACGGCAATCAGCCCCAGCATTTT | CASSTTGTYGNQPQHF